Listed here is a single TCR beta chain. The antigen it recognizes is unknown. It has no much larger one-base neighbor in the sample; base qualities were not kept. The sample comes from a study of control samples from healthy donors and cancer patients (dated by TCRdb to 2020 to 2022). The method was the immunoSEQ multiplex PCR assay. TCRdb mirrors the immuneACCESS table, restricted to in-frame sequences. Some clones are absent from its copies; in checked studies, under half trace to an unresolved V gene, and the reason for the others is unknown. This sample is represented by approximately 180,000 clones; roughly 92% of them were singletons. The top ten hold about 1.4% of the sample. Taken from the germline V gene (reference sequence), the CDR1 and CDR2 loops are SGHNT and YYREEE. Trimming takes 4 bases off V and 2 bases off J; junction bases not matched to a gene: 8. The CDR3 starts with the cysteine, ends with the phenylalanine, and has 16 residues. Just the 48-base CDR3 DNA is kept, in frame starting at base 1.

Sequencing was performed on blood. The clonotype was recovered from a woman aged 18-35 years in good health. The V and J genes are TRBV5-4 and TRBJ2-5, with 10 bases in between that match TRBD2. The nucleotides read TGTGCCAGCAGCCCTCGGACTAGCGGAGAACAAGAGACCCAGTACTTC. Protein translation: CASSPRTSGEQETQYF.